These 8 T cell receptor beta chains originate from one sample sequenced in a study of early T cells in non-severe SARS-CoV-2 infection. Each CDR3 protein gets one entry after TCRdb re-called the 5' RACE reads with MiXCR. The sample contains some 77,000 distinct CDR3 sequences, 13% of which appear only once. The sample consisted of whole blood. The receptors stem from an adult who was a healthcare worker with PCR-confirmed SARS-CoV-2 infection or an uninfected control (not recorded which).

The sample holds a few counts of this clonotype. The chain carries TRBV6-5 and TRBJ2-1, with 9 bases identical to TRBD1. Germline assignment: CDR1 MNHEY and CDR2 SVGAGI. The CDR3 totals 17 residues. The ends lost 2 bases at V and 10 bases at J; junction bases unmatched: 15. The CDR3 coding sequence is TGTGCCAGCAGTTACAAAGGGGGACCGGGACAGGGATTCGAGCAGTTCTTC. This translates into CASSYKGGPGQGFEQFF.

This clonotype was detected once. The rearrangement joins TRBV6-5 to TRBJ2-7; the D call may be TRBD1 or TRBD2 (6 bases each). The germline V and J ends were trimmed by 6 bases and 2 bases, with 17 bases remaining between them. This CDR3 is 15 amino acids long. CDR1 MNHEY and CDR2 SVGAGI come from the germline V gene. CDR3 coding DNA: TGTGCCAGCAGCCACGGGGGCGGGATCGCCTACGAGCAGTACTTC. Its protein product is CASSHGGGIAYEQYF.

The chain couples TRBV29-1 to TRBJ2-4; 7 bases agree with TRBD1. The CDR3 extends over 15 amino acids. The trim removed 7 bases at V and 5 bases at J, leaving 14 bases unmatched. Germline CDR1 SQVTM, CDR2 ANQGSEA. CDR3 loop: CSAATGTYTQNIQYF. The CDR3 bases are TGCAGCGCCGCGACAGGGACGTATACTCAAAACATTCAGTACTTC.

The chain recombines TRBV12-3 or TRBV12-4 with TRBJ2-7; D might be TRBD1 (5 bases). CDR3 length equals 14 residues. Trimming removed 5 bases at V and 4 bases at J, with 15 bases between. The CDR3 DNA follows: TGTGCCAGCAGTCTACGGCCAGGGCGGTACGAGCAGTACTTC. It yields the protein CASSLRPGRYEQYF.

This clonotype was seen ten or more times. The chain couples TRBV12-3 or TRBV12-4 to TRBJ2-2; tentatively, D is TRBD1 (6 bases). V was cut by 6 bases and J by 5 bases, with 25 bases left in between. CDR3 size: 18 residues. CDR3 amino acids: CASSSRTETFPSTGELFF. The CDR3 DNA sequence: TGTGCCAGCAGCTCTCGGACAGAGACATTTCCGAGTACCGGGGAGCTGTTTTTT.

The rearrangement joins TRBV10-2 to TRBJ2-3, with D tentatively TRBD1 (6 bases). V dropped 8 bases and J dropped 3 bases, with 18 bases sitting between them. This CDR3 region has 15 residues. Germline lookup yields CDR1 WSHSY and CDR2 SAAADI. This chain's CDR3 is CASRVGGGNTDTQYF. The CDR3 region has the DNA TGCGCCAGCCGAGTTGGGGGCGGTAATACAGATACGCAGTATTTT.

This clonotype turned up a few times. The CDR3 spells CASSLNGLAGVVDTQYF. For the CDR3, the DNA is TGTGCCAGCAGCTTAAACGGACTAGCGGGAGTAGTAGATACGCAGTATTTT. The V call is TRBV5-5, the J call TRBJ2-3; 13 bases agree with TRBD2. The V gene end was trimmed by 2 bases and the J gene end by 5 bases; junction bases not matched to a gene: 8. The CDR3 runs 17 residues. CDR1 and CDR2 from the germline V gene are SGHKS and YYEKEE (reference sequence). Together with reference TRBV5-5 and TRBJ2-3, the CDR3 gives the full variable domain: DAGVTQSPTHLIKTRGQQVTLRCSPISGHKSVSWYQQVLGQGPQFIFQYYEKEERGRGNFPDRFSARQFPNYSSELNVNALLLGDSALYLCASSLNGLAGVVDTQYFGPGTRLTVL.

This clonotype was observed a few times. This chain uses TRBV29-1 with TRBJ2-7, with TRBD2 identical over 10 bases. CDR1 SQVTM and CDR2 ANQGSEA come from the germline V gene. The trim removed 6 bases at V and 2 bases at J, leaving 7 bases unmatched. The CDR3 consists of 14 residues. The DNA for the CDR3 is TGCAGCGTGCCAGCGGGAGGGGGGCCCTACGAGCAGTACTTC. It specifies CSVPAGGGPYEQYF.